Presented here are 26 T cell receptor beta chains from one specimen sequenced in a study of cytomegalovirus exposure and HLA in healthy donors. PCR involved 60 Vbeta and 13 Jbeta primers. TCRdb keeps only in-frame clones here, not all; method: immunoSEQ multiplex PCR. Here the sample table reports some 130,000 clones. Material for sequencing was PBMCs. These TCRs come from a man younger than 30 in good health and CMV-seronegative.

This sequence joins TRBV19 and TRBJ2-2; 7 positions match TRBD1. Per germline, CDR1 LNHDA and CDR2 SQIVND (reference sequence). J gave up 2 bases and V 5 bases, and 8 bases lay outside the gene matches. The CDR3 sequence is 16 residues long. The CDR3 nucleotides are TGTGCCAGTAGTCCCTGGACAGGCCTAAACACCGGGGAGCTGTTTTTT. Residues: CASSPWTGLNTGELFF.

On this clone itself: At one end, the junction sequence differs from germline, possibly due to a read error. The sample holds other DNA sequences that translate to the same CDR3. V is TRBV30 and J is TRBJ2-3, with D possibly TRBD2 on 5 matching bases. The germline V gene encodes CDR1 GTSNPN and CDR2 SVGIG (reference sequence). The CDR3 is 14 amino acids. This CDR3 is CAWRGSSRTDTQYF. The CDR3 DNA reads TGTGCCTGGAGGGGGAGCAGCCGCACAGATACGCAGTATTTC.

This rearrangement joins TRBV19 to TRBJ1-3, with D possibly being TRBD1 (5 bases). Deletions cut 8 bases from V and 0 bases from J, with 20 bases between. The CDR3 spans 17 residues. From germline, CDR1 is LNHDA and CDR2 SQIVND (reference sequence). In nucleotides, the CDR3 is TGTGCCAGTCTTAACAGGACGGTGCGGGACTCTGGAAACACCATATATTTT. Its protein is CASLNRTVRDSGNTIYF.

J is TRBJ1-5 and V is TRBV16; 7 bases match TRBD1. After removal of 5 bases from V and 6 bases from J, the junction contained 4 bases not matched to a gene. The CDR3 runs to 13 residues. Germline V CDR1 and CDR2: KGHSY, FQNENV. CDR3 in DNA: TGTGCCAGCAGCTCGGGACAGATTCAGCCCCAGCATTTT. This encodes CASSSGQIQPQHF.

This chain joins TRBV6-1 and TRBJ2-7; D unclear. V was pared by 1 base and J by 0 bases, with 10 bases between. Germline V gene lookup returns CDR1 MNHNS and CDR2 SASEGT. The CDR3 runs 15 residues. The CDR3 DNA sequence: TGTGCCAGCAGTGAAGAGGCGGCCAGCTCCTACGAGCAGTACTTC. It specifies CASSEEAASSYEQYF.

The chain is built from TRBV6-5 and TRBJ2-1; possibly TRBD1 for D (6 bases). V was pared by 7 bases and J by 9 bases, with 22 bases between. The CDR3 runs to 15 residues. Germline-derived CDR1 and CDR2 are MNHEY and SVGAGI. DNA for the CDR3: TGTGCCAGCACCCCCCCAGGGGATTTACATGGTGAGCAGTTCTTC. Its protein is CASTPPGDLHGEQFF.

V usage is TRBV6-4 and J usage is TRBJ2-2, with 7 bases that match TRBD2. With 3 bases clipped from V and 2 bases from J, the junction kept 3 bases outside the gene matches. Germline-derived CDR1 and CDR2 are MRHNA and SNTAGT. CDR3 length: 15 amino acids. Here the CDR3 DNA reads TGTGCCAGCAGTGAGGCTAGCGGAAACACCGGGGAGCTGTTTTTT. It yields the protein CASSEASGNTGELFF.

The chain is built from TRBV9 and TRBJ1-1; no firm D call. The V end was cut by 0 bases, the J end by 3 bases, with 9 bases between. Germline CDR1 is SGDLS and CDR2 is YYNGEE. The CDR3 covers 14 residues. CDR3 region: CASSVESFHTEAFF. The CDR3 DNA reads TGTGCCAGCAGCGTAGAATCCTTCCACACTGAAGCTTTCTTT.

The chain couples TRBV9 to TRBJ1-3, with no clear D. Germline V gives CDR1 SGDLS, CDR2 YYNGEE. V lost 1 base and J lost 3, with 14 bases in between. CDR3 size: 16 residues. CDR3 protein: CASSVKGGSFGNTIYF. The CDR3 DNA sequence: TGTGCCAGCAGCGTAAAGGGCGGGTCGTTTGGAAACACCATATATTTT.

The chain combines TRBV2 with TRBJ1-1, with D possibly being TRBD1 (6 bases). Trimming stripped 4 bases from V and 1 base from J, with 13 bases between. The CDR3 is 15 amino acids. CDR1 is SNHLY and CDR2 is FYNNEI in the germline V gene. The CDR3 is CASSGPGATNTEAFF. The DNA of the CDR3 is TGTGCCAGCAGTGGACCAGGGGCGACGAACACTGAAGCTTTCTTT.

The chain has TRBV6-6 and TRBJ2-5; 7 nucleotides line up with TRBD2. Germline V gene sequence: CDR1 MNHNY, CDR2 SVGAGI (reference sequence). CDR3 size: 12 residues. V gave up 5 bases and J gave up 5 bases; unmatched junction bases: 2. CDR3 nucleotide sequence: TGTGCCAGCAGTAGCGGGACGGAGACCCAGTACTTC. Protein product: CASSSGTETQYF.

V and J are TRBV4-3 and TRBJ2-1, with 8 bases aligning to TRBD2. After removal of 0 bases from V and 6 bases from J, the junction contained 10 bases not matched to a gene. CDR3 size: 17 residues. The germline V gene encodes CDR1 LGHNA and CDR2 YSLEER. The CDR3 loop reads CASSQDRASGSINEQFF. Written as DNA, the CDR3 is TGCGCCAGCAGCCAAGATCGGGCGAGCGGGAGTATCAATGAGCAGTTCTTC.

The genes are TRBV4-1 and TRBJ1-1, with D possibly being TRBD1 (5 bases). V lost 2 bases and J lost 0, with 13 bases in between. In germline, CDR1 is MGHRA, CDR2 YSYEKL. The CDR3 loop spans 16 amino acids. CDR3 in DNA: TGCGCCAGCAGCCAAATAACAGGTATCTTGAACACTGAAGCTTTCTTT. Translating it yields CASSQITGILNTEAFF.

This chain uses TRBV4-3 with TRBJ1-1; D gene uncertain. Germline V CDR1 and CDR2: LGHNA, YSLEER. Trimming shortened V by 4 bases and J by 2 bases, and 8 bases separated the two germline ends. This CDR3 region has 13 residues. CDR3 sequence (DNA): TGCGCCAGCAGCCTTACGGGAAACACTGAAGCTTTCTTT. Its protein product is CASSLTGNTEAFF.

The rearrangement joins TRBV11-2 to TRBJ1-1; TRBD1 is a possible D gene (5 bases). From germline, CDR1 is SGHAT and CDR2 FQNNGV. The V and J ends lost 2 bases and 4 bases respectively, with 20 bases between them. CDR3 size: 17 residues. The DNA for the CDR3 is TGTGCCAGCAGCTTATCAGGCGGGGCTTGGGGGAGCACTGAAGCTTTCTTT. Amino acids: CASSLSGGAWGSTEAFF.

This chain connects TRBV6-1 to TRBJ1-5; 8 bases map to TRBD1. V was pared by 4 bases and J by 2 bases, with 7 bases of the junction left unmatched. CDR1 and CDR2 from the germline V gene are MNHNS and SASEGT. The CDR3 is made up of 16 amino acids. The CDR3 here is CASSAAGGAGNQPQHF. Here the CDR3 DNA reads TGTGCCAGCAGTGCTGCAGGGGGCGCGGGCAATCAGCCCCAGCATTTT.

V and J are TRBV7-2 and TRBJ2-7; 10 bases map to TRBD1. CDR3 length: 18 residues. Germline V gene data show CDR1 as SGHTA and CDR2 as FQGNSA. V was pared by 2 bases and J by 4 bases, with 14 bases of the junction left unmatched. CDR3 nucleotides: TGTGCCAGCAGCTTATCCGGGGGGACAGGGGTTTCGTTTTACGAGCAGTACTTC. Translating gives CASSLSGGTGVSFYEQYF.

This chain joins TRBV5-1 and TRBJ2-2, with TRBD1 matching 9 bases. Germline CDR1 SGHRS, CDR2 YFSETQ. The CDR3 spans 15 residues. J lost 1 base, V lost 4 bases, and 2 bases had no gene match. The CDR3 nucleotides are TGCGCCAGCAGCCTGGGACAGGGGAACACCGGGGAGCTGTTTTTT. This gives the protein CASSLGQGNTGELFF.

The rearrangement joins TRBV5-5 to TRBJ1-5; possibly TRBD1 for D (6 bases). From germline, CDR1 is SGHKS and CDR2 YYEKEE (reference sequence). The CDR3 length is 16 residues. The V end lost 4 bases, the J end lost 2 bases, and 16 bases lay between the germline ends. Written as DNA, the CDR3 is TGTGCCAGCAGCCCGAGGTCAGGGGTGGGCAATCAGCCCCAGCATTTT. Protein product: CASSPRSGVGNQPQHF.

This chain uses TRBV6-1 with TRBJ2-1, with D unresolved. The germline gives CDR1 MNHNS, CDR2 SASEGT. V was cut by 4 bases and J by 6 bases, with 10 bases left in between. The CDR3 is 13 residues long. The CDR3 DNA sequence: TGTGCCAGCAGTGCTTGGCACCTCAATGAGCAGTTCTTC. Amino acids: CASSAWHLNEQFF.

The CDR3 DNA follows: TGCGCCAGCAGCCAAGTGGGACAGGGCTACGAGCAGTACTTC. Amino acids: CASSQVGQGYEQYF. The chain is built from TRBV4-3 and TRBJ2-7; TRBD1 matches 9 bases. Germline V gives CDR1 LGHNA, CDR2 YSLEER. V shed 1 base and J 3 bases; nucleotides not matched to a gene: 1. The CDR3 has 14 amino acids.

V usage is TRBV4-3 and J usage is TRBJ2-7; the D gene is possibly TRBD1 (6 bases). The germline V gene encodes CDR1 LGHNA and CDR2 YSLEER. The V end was cut by 4 bases, the J end by 6 bases, with 16 bases between. The CDR3 has 14 amino acids. The CDR3 nucleotides read TGCGCCAGCAGCCGGGAAAACAGGGATAGCGAGCAGTACTTC. This sequence encodes CASSRENRDSEQYF.

As concerns this clone: At the DNA level, this CDR3 is encoded by other sequences in the same sample as well. The chain combines TRBV28 with TRBJ1-5, with a weak D call TRBD1 (5 bases). The length of the CDR3 is 15 residues. CDR1 MDHEN and CDR2 SYDVKM come from the germline V gene. Trimming stripped 1 base from V and 1 base from J, with 8 bases between. CDR3 bases: TGTGCCAGCAGTTTATATCGGGGGAGCAATCAGCCCCAGCATTTT. This sequence encodes CASSLYRGSNQPQHF.

The chain joins TRBV7-2 to TRBJ1-4; D remains unclear. Germline values: CDR1 SGHTA, CDR2 FQGNSA. V gave up 5 bases and J gave up 10 bases, with 20 bases separating them. The CDR3 length is 15 residues. CDR3 sequence reads: CASSTASRGFGKLFF. For the CDR3, the DNA is TGTGCCAGCAGCACCGCCTCTCGAGGTTTCGGAAAACTGTTTTTT.

The rearrangement joins TRBV29-1 to TRBJ1-1; D not certain. The germline V gene has CDR1 SQVTM and CDR2 ANQGSEA. With 7 bases removed from V and 8 bases from J, the gap between germline ends came to 20 bases. The length of the CDR3 is 13 residues. The CDR3 region is CSAPLGPLTEAFF. CDR3 bases: TGCAGCGCCCCGCTGGGTCCTTTGACAGAAGCTTTCTTT.

The chain couples TRBV5-1 to TRBJ2-7; 9 positions match TRBD2. Germline V gives CDR1 SGHRS, CDR2 YFSETQ. Trimming removed 4 bases from V and 3 bases from J; junction bases left unmatched: 11. This CDR3 has 16 residues. CDR3 sequence: CASSPNLAGRYYEQYF. The CDR3, as DNA: TGCGCCAGCAGCCCCAATCTAGCGGGGAGGTACTACGAGCAGTACTTC.